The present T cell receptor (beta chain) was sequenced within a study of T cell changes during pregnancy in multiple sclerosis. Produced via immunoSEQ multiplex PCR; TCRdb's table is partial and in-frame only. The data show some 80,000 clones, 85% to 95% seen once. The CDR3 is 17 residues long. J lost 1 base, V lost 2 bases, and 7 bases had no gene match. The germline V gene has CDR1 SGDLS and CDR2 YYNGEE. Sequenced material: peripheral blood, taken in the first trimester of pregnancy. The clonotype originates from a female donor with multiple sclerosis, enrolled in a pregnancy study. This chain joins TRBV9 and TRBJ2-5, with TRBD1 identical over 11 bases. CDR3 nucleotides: TGTGCCAGCAGCGTCGCCGGGACAGGGGGGCCCCAAGAGACCCAGTACTTC. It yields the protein CASSVAGTGGPQETQYF.